A selection of T cell receptor beta chains follows, all from one sample in a study of graft-versus-host responses after intestinal transplantation. Their cognate antigens are unknown. Data came from immunoSEQ multiplex PCR; TCRdb stores just in-frame clones and leaves some out. Counted here are tens of thousands of clones, around nine tenths occurring once; the ten biggest clones make up 0.5%. The sequencing here drew on unstimulated CD8+ T cells sorted from spleen or lymph node cells, taken before intestinal transplant. These receptors all stem from a human donor who received an intestinal transplant. The CDR3 runs from the conserved cysteine through the conserved F or W.

cdr3_aa: CASSGPSEQYF
v_call: TRBV6-6

cdr3_aa: CASSGGIVETQYF
v_call: TRBV7-6

cdr3_aa: CASSETYVGDRLYEQYF
v_call: TRBV2

cdr3_aa: CASRDRTMDEQFF
v_call: TRBV6-5

cdr3_aa: CASSEWRNQSQHF
v_call: TRBV2

cdr3_aa: CASSQDLAPDTQYF
v_call: TRBV4-2

cdr3_aa: CASSQRGQNYGYTF
v_call: TRBV4-1

cdr3_aa: CASTLGGRGIEQYF
v_call: TRBV6-6

cdr3_aa: CASGDPPSTSGVETQYF
v_call: TRBV2

cdr3_aa: CASSLGVSNEKLFF
v_call: TRBV6-5

cdr3_aa: CASSEDSQETQYF
v_call: TRBV5-1

cdr3_aa: CASSQGIRGGDEQYF
v_call: TRBV4-1

cdr3_aa: CASSLVGGRTDTQYF
v_call: TRBV5-6

cdr3_aa: CASSQTHDRINEQFF
v_call: TRBV19

cdr3_aa: CASSFSGSSYEQYF
v_call: TRBV7-6

cdr3_aa: CASSVFGGRGETQYF
v_call: TRBV9

cdr3_aa: CASSHPGQYGYTF
v_call: TRBV7-9

cdr3_aa: CASSFSGGASDTQYF
v_call: TRBV5-6

cdr3_aa: CASSLASGGDRYEQYF
v_call: TRBV7-9

cdr3_aa: CASSQQGWDYGYTF
v_call: TRBV6-5

cdr3_aa: CASSLGHDRTYEQYF
v_call: TRBV5-1

cdr3_aa: CASSASGGNTGELFF
v_call: TRBV9

cdr3_aa: CASSWGLSVETQYF
v_call: TRBV7-9

cdr3_aa: CASSVRAGAGDTQYF
v_call: TRBV19

cdr3_aa: CASSLGQRSYEQYF
v_call: TRBV7-2

cdr3_aa: CASSFPEQGARETQYF
v_call: TRBV7-9

cdr3_aa: CASSEGFGGQALEAFF
v_call: TRBV6-1

cdr3_aa: CASSLRTSGGYEQYF
v_call: TRBV27

cdr3_aa: CATGTGRQPQHF
v_call: TRBV19

cdr3_aa: CASSPWPGKVTEAFF
v_call: TRBV6-6

cdr3_aa: CASTIQGADGYTF
v_call: TRBV5-4

cdr3_aa: CASQGTNPYEQYF
v_call: TRBV7-9

cdr3_aa: CASSPDWSSYNEQFF
v_call: TRBV5-1

cdr3_aa: CATSRAGEAGEPGNTIYF
v_call: TRBV15

cdr3_aa: CALRPGDYGYTF
v_call: TRBV2

cdr3_aa: CASSQDRDSFYGYTF
v_call: TRBV4-3

cdr3_aa: CASSAGTGYNEQFF
v_call: TRBV9

cdr3_aa: CAIRSEGGVTQYF
v_call: TRBV10-3

cdr3_aa: CASSPGHSGGNQPQHF
v_call: TRBV2

cdr3_aa: CASSQGKTTRGGDYGYTF
v_call: TRBV4-3

cdr3_aa: CASSQWNTEAFF
v_call: TRBV28

cdr3_aa: CASRPQGASSEQYF
v_call: TRBV6-5

cdr3_aa: CASIKGTAEAFF
v_call: TRBV6-1